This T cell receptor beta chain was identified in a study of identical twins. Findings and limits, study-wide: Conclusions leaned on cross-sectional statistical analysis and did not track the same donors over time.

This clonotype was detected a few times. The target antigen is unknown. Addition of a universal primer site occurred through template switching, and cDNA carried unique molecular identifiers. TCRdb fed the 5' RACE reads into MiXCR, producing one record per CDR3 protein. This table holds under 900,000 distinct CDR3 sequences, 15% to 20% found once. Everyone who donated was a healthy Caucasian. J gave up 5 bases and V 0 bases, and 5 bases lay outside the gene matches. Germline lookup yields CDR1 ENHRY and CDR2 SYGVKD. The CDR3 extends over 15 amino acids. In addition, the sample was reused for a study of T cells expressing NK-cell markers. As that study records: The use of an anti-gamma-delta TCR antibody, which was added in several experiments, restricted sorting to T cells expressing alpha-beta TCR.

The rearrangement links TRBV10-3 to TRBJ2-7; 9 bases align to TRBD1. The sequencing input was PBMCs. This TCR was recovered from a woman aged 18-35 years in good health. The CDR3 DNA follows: TGTGCCATCAGTGAGTCAGGACAGGGGTTCCACGAGCAGTACTTC. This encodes CAISESGQGFHEQYF.